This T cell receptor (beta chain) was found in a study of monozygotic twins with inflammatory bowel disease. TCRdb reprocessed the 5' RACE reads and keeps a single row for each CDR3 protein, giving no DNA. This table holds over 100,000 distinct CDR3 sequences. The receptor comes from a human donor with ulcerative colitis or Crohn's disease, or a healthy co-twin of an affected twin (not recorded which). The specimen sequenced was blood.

CDR3 region: CASRLNTGTSGYEQYF. This sequence joins TRBV4-1 and TRBJ2-7; TCRdb's D call, TRBD2, is unchecked because there is no DNA. The CDR3 runs to 16 residues. CDR1 is MGHRA and CDR2 is YSYEKL in the germline V gene.